One and the same sample provided the 21 T cell receptor beta chains below, sequenced in a study of identical twins. TCRdb reanalysed the 5' RACE reads using MiXCR and keeps one entry per CDR3 protein. This table holds 500,000 to 600,000 distinct CDR3 sequences, about 20% found once. Separately, the same data were catalogued under a study of T cells expressing NK-cell markers.

Sample: CD4+ T cells sorted from blood. These TCRs come from a woman in her late teens or twenties in good health.

The table lists this clonotype with a few counts. The V and J genes are TRBV29-1 and TRBJ2-1; D possibly corresponds to TRBD2 (5 bases). CDR1 is SQVTM and CDR2 is ANQGSEA in the germline V gene. The V end lost 5 bases, the J end lost 0 bases, and 14 bases lay between the germline ends. This CDR3 region has 15 residues. Here the CDR3 reads CSVYSATLSYNEQFF. The CDR3 nucleotides are TGCAGCGTTTATAGCGCAACACTCTCCTACAATGAGCAGTTCTTC.

The table lists this clonotype with a few counts. The chain has TRBV20-1 and TRBJ2-7; possibly TRBD1 or TRBD2 for D (5 bases each). V dropped 0 bases and J dropped 2 bases, with 14 bases sitting between them. CDR1 is DFQATT, CDR2 SNEGSKA, per germline (reference sequence). The CDR3 is 15 residues long. The CDR3 coding sequence is TGCAGTGCTAGAGATAACCGGGACGGAACCTACGAGCAGTACTTC. It encodes CSARDNRDGTYEQYF.

This clonotype was seen a few times. The chain is built from TRBV9 and TRBJ2-3, with 9 bases matching TRBD2. V trimming: 0 bases; J trimming: 7 bases; junction bases outside the gene matches: 6. From germline, CDR1 is SGDLS and CDR2 YYNGEE. The CDR3 sequence is 15 residues long. The CDR3 here is CASSVAGTSLYTQYF. For the CDR3, the DNA is TGTGCCAGCAGCGTAGCCGGGACTAGCCTCTATACGCAGTATTTT.

This rearrangement joins TRBV7-2 to TRBJ2-1, with TRBD2 matching over 7 bases. The V segment lost 1 base and the J segment 6 bases; nucleotides outside the gene matches: 6. The length of the CDR3 is 15 residues. Germline CDR1 reads SGHTA; CDR2 reads FQGNSA. The DNA for the CDR3 is TGTGCCAGCAGCTTAGTCGGGACTACTAGCAATGAGCAGTTCTTC. It codes for CASSLVGTTSNEQFF.

The genes are TRBV5-6 and TRBJ2-7, with 8 bases fitting TRBD1. CDR3 length: 15 residues. J lost 2 bases, V lost 8 bases, and 12 bases had no gene match. The germline V gene encodes CDR1 SGHDT and CDR2 YYEEEE. CDR3 sequence (DNA): TGTGCCAGGGGACCCTGGGACAGGCACGCCTACGAGCAGTACTTC. This translates into CARGPWDRHAYEQYF. The variable domain in full, completed from reference TRBV5-6 and TRBJ2-7, reads DAGVTQSPTHLIKTRGQQVTLRCSPKSGHDTVSWYQQALGQGPQFIFQYYEEEERQRGNFPDRFSGHQFPNYSSELNVNALLLGDSALYLCARGPWDRHAYEQYFGPGTRLTVT.

The chain uses TRBV12-3 or TRBV12-4 and TRBJ1-1; D uncertain. V lost 3 bases and J lost 11, with 16 bases in between. The CDR3 length is 13 residues. The CDR3 DNA follows: TGTGCCAGCAGTTTGAATCGGGGAATGGGGGCTTTCTTT. It encodes CASSLNRGMGAFF.

This clonotype was counted a few times. The V and J genes are TRBV5-4 and TRBJ2-7; D is unclear. This CDR3 spans 14 amino acids. CDR1 is SGHNT, CDR2 YYREEE, per germline (reference sequence). Trimming took off 1 base at V and 5 bases at J, with 13 bases between the two ends. Here the CDR3 DNA reads TGTGCCAGCAGCTTGAGGGTTGATAAGGACGAGCAGTACTTC. Translation gives CASSLRVDKDEQYF.

This clonotype was detected many times. The chain is built from TRBV7-8 and TRBJ1-2; the D gene is possibly TRBD1 (6 bases). V was trimmed by 1 base and J by 2 bases, leaving 14 bases between them. Germline CDR1 reads SGHVS; CDR2 reads FQNEAQ. This CDR3 contains 16 residues. In DNA form, the CDR3 reads TGTGCCAGCAGCTTAGAGGGGGGACCACTCAACTATGGCTACACCTTC. As protein: CASSLEGGPLNYGYTF.

The CDR3 region has the DNA TGTGCCAGCAGCGTAGCTGGCGGGAGCACTAGCGAGCAGTACTTC. It is translated as CASSVAGGSTSEQYF. The chain couples TRBV9 to TRBJ2-7, with 7 bases aligning to TRBD2. After removal of 0 bases from V and 6 bases from J, the junction contained 9 bases not matched to a gene. Germline V lookup: CDR1 SGDLS, CDR2 YYNGEE. This CDR3 is built from 15 residues.

This clonotype has only a few counts. This chain joins TRBV5-4 and TRBJ2-7; 10 bases agree with TRBD2. The CDR3 runs 15 residues. The germline V gene has CDR1 SGHNT and CDR2 YYREEE (reference sequence). Trimming cost V 5 bases and J 0 bases; bases outside gene matches: 5. In DNA form, the CDR3 reads TGTGCCAGCAGTTCCACTAGCGGGATCTCCTACGAGCAGTACTTC. Protein product: CASSSTSGISYEQYF.

This chain uses TRBV20-1 with TRBJ1-1, with D tentatively TRBD1 (6 bases). Germline V gives CDR1 DFQATT, CDR2 SNEGSKA (reference sequence). This CDR3 is built from 11 residues. CDR3 sequence reads: CRPGVNTEAFF. DNA of the CDR3: TGCAGGCCAGGGGTGAACACTGAAGCTTTCTTT.

This clonotype was seen only a few times. The chain joins TRBV20-1 to TRBJ1-2; no reliable D call. From germline, CDR1 is DFQATT and CDR2 SNEGSKA (reference sequence). This CDR3 is built from 14 residues. Trimming took 6 bases from V and 2 from J, leaving 16 bases between them. In DNA, the CDR3 is TGCAGTGCAGCCGGGTCTCGCCCCAACTATGGCTACACCTTC. Translation: CSAAGSRPNYGYTF.

This rearrangement joins TRBV3-1 to TRBJ2-5; D remains ambiguous. This CDR3 is built from 15 residues. Trimming stripped 0 bases from V and 4 bases from J, with 12 bases between. The germline gives CDR1 LGHDT, CDR2 YNNKEL (reference sequence). The CDR3, as DNA: TGTGCCAGCAGCCAAGACCCAGCCCGGAGAGAGACCCAGTACTTC. It is translated as CASSQDPARRETQYF.

Remarks on this clonotype: One end of the junction is discordant with germline, which a read error may explain. The J gene is TRBJ2-7, the V gene TRBV5-1; 9 bases match TRBD2. The V gene's germline CDR1 is SGHRS and CDR2 YFSETQ. The CDR3 contains 14 residues. The CDR3 protein is CASSLTSGTYKQYF. CDR3 bases: TGCGCCAGCAGCCTGACTAGCGGTACCTACAAGCAGTACTTC.

This clonotype was detected a few times. V is TRBV20-1 and J is TRBJ2-5, with D hard to call. V shed 0 bases and J shed 4 bases, with 9 bases lying between them. CDR3 length: 13 amino acids. Per germline, CDR1 DFQATT and CDR2 SNEGSKA (reference sequence). The CDR3 sequence: CSARDVSRETQYF. The CDR3 bases are TGCAGTGCTAGAGATGTCTCGCGAGAGACCCAGTACTTC.

This clonotype occurred a few times. The gene calls are TRBV12-3 or TRBV12-4 and TRBJ1-5; D is undetermined. Trimming stripped 11 bases from V and 6 bases from J, with 14 bases between. The CDR3 totals 12 residues. The DNA for the CDR3 is TGTGCCGCGCAAGGACCCAGTCAGCCCCAGCATTTT. This sequence encodes CAAQGPSQPQHF.

This clonotype was found a few times. The J gene is TRBJ2-2, the V gene TRBV5-1; 7 bases are a match to TRBD2. Germline values: CDR1 SGHRS, CDR2 YFSETQ. The trim removed 2 bases at V and 1 base at J, leaving 2 bases unmatched. CDR3 length equals 15 residues. The CDR3 DNA is TGCGCCAGCAGCTTTCCGGGAGGGAACACCGGGGAGCTGTTTTTT. Its translation is CASSFPGGNTGELFF.

This clonotype has a handful of counts. The chain links TRBV20-1 to TRBJ2-2; 8 positions agree with TRBD1. Germline values: CDR1 DFQATT, CDR2 SNEGSKA (reference sequence). This CDR3 has 13 residues. The V and J ends lost 6 bases and 6 bases, in that order; junction bases with no gene match: 6. The CDR3 sequence: CSAAKQGAGELFF. The CDR3 DNA follows: TGCAGTGCCGCGAAACAGGGGGCCGGGGAGCTGTTTTTT.

The V and J genes are TRBV11-2 and TRBJ1-1; the D gene is possibly TRBD1 (5 bases). Between the trimmed V and J ends, which lost 1 base and 12 bases, there was a span of 18 bases. The CDR3 loop spans 14 amino acids. The germline V gene encodes CDR1 SGHAT and CDR2 FQNNGV. This CDR3 reads CASSLVVRQGKTFF. In nucleotides, the CDR3 is TGTGCCAGCAGCTTAGTTGTCCGGCAGGGTAAAACTTTCTTT.

This clonotype was detected many times. The gene calls are TRBV7-2 and TRBJ2-1; D is undetermined. Looked up from germline, CDR1 is SGHTA and CDR2 is FQGNSA. Trimming cost V 2 bases and J 5 bases, with 7 bases left between them. This CDR3 is 13 amino acids long. The CDR3 DNA reads TGTGCCAGCAGCTTAAGCCGGAACAATGAGCAGTTCTTC. It encodes CASSLSRNNEQFF.

This clonotype was counted between two and nine times. The J gene is TRBJ2-6, the V gene TRBV5-1; no firm D call. V was cut by 1 base and J by 5 bases, with 19 bases left in between. Germline V lookup: CDR1 SGHRS, CDR2 YFSETQ. This CDR3 comprises 18 residues. CDR3 region: CASSLTFSSGMWANVLTF. Written as DNA, the CDR3 is TGCGCCAGCAGCTTGACGTTCAGCTCCGGTATGTGGGCCAACGTCCTGACTTTC.